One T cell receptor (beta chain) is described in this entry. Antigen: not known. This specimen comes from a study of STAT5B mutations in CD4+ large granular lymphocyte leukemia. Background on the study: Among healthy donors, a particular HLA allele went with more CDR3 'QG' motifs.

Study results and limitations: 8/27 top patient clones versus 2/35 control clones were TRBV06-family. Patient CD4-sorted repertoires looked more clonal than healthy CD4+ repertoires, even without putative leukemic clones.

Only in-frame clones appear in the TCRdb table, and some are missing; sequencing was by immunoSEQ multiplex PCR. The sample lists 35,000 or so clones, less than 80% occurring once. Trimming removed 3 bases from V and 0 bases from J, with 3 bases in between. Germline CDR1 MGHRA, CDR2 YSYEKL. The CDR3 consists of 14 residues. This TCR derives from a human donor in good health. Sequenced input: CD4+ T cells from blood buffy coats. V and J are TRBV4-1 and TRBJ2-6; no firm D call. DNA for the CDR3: TGCGCCAGCAGCCAGTCCTCTGGGGCCAACGTCCTGACTTTC. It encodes CASSQSSGANVLTF.